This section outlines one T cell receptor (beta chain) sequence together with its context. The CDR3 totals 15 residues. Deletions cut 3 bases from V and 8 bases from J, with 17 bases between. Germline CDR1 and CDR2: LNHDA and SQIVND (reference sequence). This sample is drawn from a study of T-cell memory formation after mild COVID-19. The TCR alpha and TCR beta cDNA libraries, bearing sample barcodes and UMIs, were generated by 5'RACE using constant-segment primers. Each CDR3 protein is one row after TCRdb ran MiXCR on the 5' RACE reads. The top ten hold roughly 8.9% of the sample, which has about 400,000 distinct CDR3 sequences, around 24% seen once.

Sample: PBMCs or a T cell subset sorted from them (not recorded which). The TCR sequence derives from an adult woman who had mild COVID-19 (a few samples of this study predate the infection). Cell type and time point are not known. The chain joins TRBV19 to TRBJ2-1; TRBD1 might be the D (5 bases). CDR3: CASSMGHSPAYEQFF. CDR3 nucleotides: TGTGCCAGTAGTATGGGGCATTCCCCGGCGTATGAGCAGTTCTTC.